This T cell receptor beta chain was found in a study of blood T cell repertoires in COVID-19. Seattle cases were enrolled at active infection and followed longitudinally. CDR1 and CDR2 from the germline V gene are SQVTM and ANQGSEA. The CDR3 contains 13 residues. V was cut by 7 bases and J by 3 bases, with 15 bases left in between. Data came from immunoSEQ multiplex PCR; TCRdb stores just in-frame clones and leaves some out. Among approximately 250,000 clones, roughly 88% were seen once, and the ten largest hold 10% to 13%. This clone was seen a single time. The source is a woman in her 70s with COVID-19, enrolled during active disease. The chain couples TRBV29-1 to TRBJ1-1, with D possibly TRBD1 on 5 matching bases. Sequencing used peripheral blood. The CDR3 DNA reads as TGCAGCGGCTTCAGGGCTGGAGACACTGAAGCTTTCTTT. This codes for CSGFRAGDTEAFF.